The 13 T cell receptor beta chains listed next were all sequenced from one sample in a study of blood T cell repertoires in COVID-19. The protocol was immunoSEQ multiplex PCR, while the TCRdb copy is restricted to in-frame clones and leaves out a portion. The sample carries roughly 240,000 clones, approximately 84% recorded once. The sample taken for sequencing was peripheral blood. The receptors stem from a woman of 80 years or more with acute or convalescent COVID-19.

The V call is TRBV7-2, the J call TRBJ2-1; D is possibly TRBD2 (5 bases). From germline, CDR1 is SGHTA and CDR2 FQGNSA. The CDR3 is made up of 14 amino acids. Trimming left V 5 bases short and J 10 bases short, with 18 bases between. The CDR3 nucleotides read TGTGCCAGCAGCCCAGGAGGCGCTAGCCAGGAGCAGTTCTTC. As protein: CASSPGGASQEQFF.

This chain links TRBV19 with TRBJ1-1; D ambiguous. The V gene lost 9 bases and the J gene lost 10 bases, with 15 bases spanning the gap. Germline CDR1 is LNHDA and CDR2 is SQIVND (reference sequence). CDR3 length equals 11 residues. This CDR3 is CASNPFEGAFF. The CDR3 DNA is TGTGCCAGCAATCCGTTCGAGGGAGCTTTCTTT.

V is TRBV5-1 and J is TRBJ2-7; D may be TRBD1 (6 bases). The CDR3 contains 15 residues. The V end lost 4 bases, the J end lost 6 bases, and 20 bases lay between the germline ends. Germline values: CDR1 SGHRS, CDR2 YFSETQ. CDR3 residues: CASSQGSSKGIEQYF. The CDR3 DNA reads TGCGCCAGCAGCCAGGGGTCCTCTAAGGGGATCGAGCAGTACTTC.

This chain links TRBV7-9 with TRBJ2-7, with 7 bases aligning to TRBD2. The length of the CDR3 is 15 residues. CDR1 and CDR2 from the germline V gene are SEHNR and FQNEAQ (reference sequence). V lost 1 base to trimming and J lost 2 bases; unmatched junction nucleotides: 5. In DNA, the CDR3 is TGTGCCAGCAGCTTAGGGGGGGGTAGGACCTACGAGCAGTACTTC. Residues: CASSLGGGRTYEQYF.

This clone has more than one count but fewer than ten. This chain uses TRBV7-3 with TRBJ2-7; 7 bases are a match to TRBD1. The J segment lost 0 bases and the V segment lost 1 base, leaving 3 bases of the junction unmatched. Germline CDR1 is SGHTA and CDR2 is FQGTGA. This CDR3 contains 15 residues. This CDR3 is CASSLRTGSSYEQYF. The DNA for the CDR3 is TGTGCCAGCAGCTTAAGGACAGGAAGCTCCTACGAGCAGTACTTC.

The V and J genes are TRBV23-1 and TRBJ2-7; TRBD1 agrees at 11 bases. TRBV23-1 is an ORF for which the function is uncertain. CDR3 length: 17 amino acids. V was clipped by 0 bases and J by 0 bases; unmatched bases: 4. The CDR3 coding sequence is TGCGCCAGCAGTCAATCCGGGACAGGGGGTAGCTCCTACGAGCAGTACTTC. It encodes CASSQSGTGGSSYEQYF.

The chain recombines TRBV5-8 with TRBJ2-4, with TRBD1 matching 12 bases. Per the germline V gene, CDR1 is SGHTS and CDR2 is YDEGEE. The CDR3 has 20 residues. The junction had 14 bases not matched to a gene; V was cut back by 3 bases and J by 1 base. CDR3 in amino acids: CASSSLLSGQGAGAKNIQYF. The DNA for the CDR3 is TGTGCCAGCAGCTCCTTGCTATCGGGACAGGGGGCTGGGGCCAAAAACATTCAGTACTTC.

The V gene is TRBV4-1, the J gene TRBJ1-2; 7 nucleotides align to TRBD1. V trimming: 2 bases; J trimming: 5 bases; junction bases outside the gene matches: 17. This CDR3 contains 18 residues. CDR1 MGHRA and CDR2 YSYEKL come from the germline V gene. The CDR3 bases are TGCGCCAGCAGCCAAATTCCCGGGACAGTGAATGCAGGGTATGGCTACACCTTC. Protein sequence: CASSQIPGTVNAGYGYTF.

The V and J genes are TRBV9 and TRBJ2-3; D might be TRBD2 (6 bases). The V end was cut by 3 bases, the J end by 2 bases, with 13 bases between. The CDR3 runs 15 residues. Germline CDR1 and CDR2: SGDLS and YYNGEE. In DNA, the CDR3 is TGTGCCAGCAGCGGGCGACTAGATGACACAGATACGCAGTATTTT. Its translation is CASSGRLDDTDTQYF.

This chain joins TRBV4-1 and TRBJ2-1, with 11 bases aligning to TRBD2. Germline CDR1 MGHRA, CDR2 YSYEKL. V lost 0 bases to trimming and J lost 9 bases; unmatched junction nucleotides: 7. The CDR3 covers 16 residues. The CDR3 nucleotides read TGCGCCAGCAGCCAAGATGATAGCGGGAGGGCCCTTGAGCAGTTCTTC. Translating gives CASSQDDSGRALEQFF.

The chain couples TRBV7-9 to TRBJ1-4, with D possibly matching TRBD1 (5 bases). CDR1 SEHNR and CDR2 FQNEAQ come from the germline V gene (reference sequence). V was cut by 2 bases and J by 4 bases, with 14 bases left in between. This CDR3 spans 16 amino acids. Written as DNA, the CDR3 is TGTGCCAGCAGCTTATCTGTAGGGGCCCTTAATGAAAAACTGTTTTTT. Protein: CASSLSVGALNEKLFF.

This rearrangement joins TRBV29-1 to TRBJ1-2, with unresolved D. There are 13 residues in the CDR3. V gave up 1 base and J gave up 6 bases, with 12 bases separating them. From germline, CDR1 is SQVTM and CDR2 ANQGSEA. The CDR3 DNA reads TGCAGCGTTGAAGTTTCCGGGGTTGATGGCTACACCTTC. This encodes CSVEVSGVDGYTF. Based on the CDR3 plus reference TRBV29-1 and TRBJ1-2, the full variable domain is SAVISQKPSRDICQRGTSLTIQCQVDSQVTMMFWYRQQPGQSLTLIATANQGSEATYESGFVIDKFPISRPNLTFSTLTVSNMSPEDSSIYLCSVEVSGVDGYTFGSGTRLTVV.

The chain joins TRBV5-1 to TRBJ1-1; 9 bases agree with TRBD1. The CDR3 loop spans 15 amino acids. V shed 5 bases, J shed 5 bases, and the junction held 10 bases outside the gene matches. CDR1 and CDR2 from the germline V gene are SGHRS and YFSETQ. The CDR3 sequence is CASSQPAGTGTEAFF. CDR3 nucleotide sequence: TGCGCCAGCAGTCAACCTGCCGGGACAGGGACTGAAGCTTTCTTT.